These 9 T cell receptor beta chains originate from one sample sequenced in a study of a mutant IDH1 vaccine in newly diagnosed glioma. Regarding time point: week 35, safety follow-up. Topical imiquimod accompanied each vaccine dose, which consisted of 300 ug of mutant IDH1 20-mer peptide. Antigens for these TCRs are unknown. Libraries were prepared by immunoSEQ multiplex PCR; TCRdb keeps only in-frame clonotypes and omits some of them. The sample consists of over 65,000 clones, more than 70% of them appearing once. The source material was PBMCs, sampled from a glioma patient whose treatment included an IDH1 peptide vaccine. The receptor source for this set is a man younger than 30 with glioma.

V and J are TRBV5-1 and TRBJ2-7, with D maybe TRBD1 (5 bases). This CDR3 region has 14 residues. Trimming cost V 0 bases and J 5 bases, with 12 bases left between them. CDR1 is SGHRS and CDR2 is YFSETQ in the germline V gene. The CDR3 loop is CASSLGQSGDEQYF. The CDR3 DNA sequence: TGCGCCAGCAGCTTGGGACAGTCCGGAGACGAGCAGTACTTC.

The gene calls are TRBV21-1 and TRBJ1-2. TRBV21-1 is an annotated pseudogene. This CDR3 has 18 residues. The CDR3 here is CASSKVEDPLGLNYGYTF. The CDR3 DNA sequence: TGTGCCAGCAGCAAAGTGGAGGACCCCCTGGGGCTTAACTATGGCTACACCTTC.

This chain links TRBV4-3 with TRBJ2-1; the match to TRBD2 covers 9 bases. The germline V gene encodes CDR1 LGHNA and CDR2 YSLEER. The CDR3 loop spans 18 amino acids. J was trimmed by 10 bases and V by 0 bases; bases with no gene match: 16. The CDR3 nucleotides read TGCGCCAGCAGCCAAGATCCACGGCCTAGCGGGGTCCAATGGGAGCAGTTCTTC. Residues: CASSQDPRPSGVQWEQFF.

This chain links TRBV18 with TRBJ1-4, with no clear D. V lost 1 base and J 0 bases, leaving 6 bases between the germline ends. Germline CDR1 and CDR2: KGHSH and LQKENI. This CDR3 spans 15 amino acids. This chain's CDR3 is CASSPRQATNEKLFF. The CDR3 coding sequence is TGTGCCAGCTCACCACGTCAGGCAACTAATGAAAAACTGTTTTTT.

The chain carries TRBV7-2 and TRBJ1-4; TRBD1 matches at 7 bases. With 4 bases clipped from V and 5 bases from J, the junction kept 4 bases outside the gene matches. The CDR3 extends over 14 amino acids. The V gene's germline CDR1 is SGHTA and CDR2 FQGNSA. DNA of the CDR3: TGTGCCAGCAGCTCCAGGGGGGGGAATGAAAAACTGTTTTTT. Its translation is CASSSRGGNEKLFF.

The rearrangement joins TRBV4-2 to TRBJ2-7; TRBD2 matches at 7 bases. Germline V gene data show CDR1 as LGHNA and CDR2 as YNFKEQ. The V segment lost 0 bases and the J segment 0 bases; nucleotides outside the gene matches: 5. CDR3 size: 16 residues. The CDR3 loop is CASSQDRLADSYEQYF. The CDR3 DNA reads as TGTGCCAGCAGCCAAGACAGGCTAGCGGACTCCTACGAGCAGTACTTC.

The J gene is TRBJ2-1, the V gene TRBV7-6, with 9 bases identical to TRBD2. CDR3 length: 15 residues. CDR1 is SGHVS, CDR2 FNYEAQ, per germline. Trimming took 5 bases from V and 9 from J; bases not matched to a gene: 11. The CDR3 DNA reads TGTGCCAGCAGCGCAGGACTAGCGCCTTTCGGTGAGCAGTTCTTC. Amino acids: CASSAGLAPFGEQFF.

The chain combines TRBV29-1 with TRBJ2-6; TRBD1 is a possible D gene (6 bases). The CDR3 runs to 15 residues. The germline gives CDR1 SQVTM, CDR2 ANQGSEA. V was clipped by 5 bases and J by 0 bases, with 11 bases between them. CDR3 sequence (DNA): TGCAGCGTTACAACAGGGAGCTCTGGGGCCAACGTCCTGACTTTC. It is translated as CSVTTGSSGANVLTF.

The rearrangement joins TRBV4-1 to TRBJ2-1, with 11 nucleotides matching TRBD2. J was trimmed by 7 bases and V by 6 bases; bases with no gene match: 5. CDR3 length equals 14 residues. Germline V CDR1 and CDR2: MGHRA, YSYEKL. The CDR3 spells CASSYSGGGNEQFF. The CDR3, as DNA: TGCGCCAGCAGTTATAGCGGGGGGGGAAATGAGCAGTTCTTC.